The 21 T cell receptor beta chains below were found in one sample sequenced in a study of blood T cell repertoires in COVID-19 (TCRdb year 2020). Libraries were built with the immunoSEQ multiplex PCR assay. The immuneACCESS repertoire file appears here via TCRdb, limited to in-frame rearrangements. These files lack a portion of the clones; in checked studies, under half of the deficit traces to unresolved V genes, and the cause of the others is not known. A total of roughly 310,000 clones appear in this sample, roughly 90% of them only once. Less than 3% of the sample rests with the top ten. The sample taken for sequencing was peripheral blood. The receptor source for this set is a woman in her 30s with COVID-19, enrolled during active disease.

The chain employs TRBV7-2 and TRBJ1-1, with TRBD1 as a possible D gene (5 bases). CDR3 length equals 12 residues. The ends were cut back, 1 base at V and 10 bases at J, with 10 bases in the middle. In germline, CDR1 is SGHTA, CDR2 FQGNSA. CDR3 protein: CASSLVKGSAFF. For the CDR3, the DNA is TGTGCCAGCAGCTTAGTCAAGGGGTCAGCTTTCTTT.

Remarks on this clone: Other nucleotide sequences from this sample produce the same CDR3. The chain joins TRBV27 to TRBJ2-7, with 9 bases matching TRBD2. Germline CDR1 is MNHEY and CDR2 is SMNVEV (reference sequence). Losses at the gene ends were 2 bases for V and 2 bases for J; bases not matched to a gene: 1. This CDR3 has 14 residues. CDR3 loop: CASSLGGRAYEQYF. In DNA, the CDR3 is TGTGCCAGCAGTTTAGGCGGGAGGGCCTACGAGCAGTACTTC.

V and J are TRBV14 and TRBJ2-5; TRBD1 is a possible D gene (6 bases). V was shortened by 5 bases and J by 1 base, with 8 bases between the two germline ends. The CDR3 is made up of 13 amino acids. The germline gives CDR1 SGHDN, CDR2 FVKESK. The CDR3 is CASSIRGQETQYF. Here the CDR3 DNA reads TGTGCCAGCAGCATCAGGGGCCAAGAGACCCAGTACTTC.

V gene TRBV2 combines with J gene TRBJ2-3; the match to TRBD1 covers 7 bases. The CDR3 runs 15 residues. Germline assignment: CDR1 SNHLY and CDR2 FYNNEI. V shed 4 bases and J 0 bases; nucleotides not matched to a gene: 4. The CDR3 bases are TGTGCCAGCAGTGGGGACAGACTGAGCACAGATACGCAGTATTTT. It translates to CASSGDRLSTDTQYF.

The chain combines TRBV6-4 with TRBJ2-3, with 14 bases matching TRBD2. The length of the CDR3 is 16 residues. CDR1 is MRHNA and CDR2 is SNTAGT in the germline V gene. The junction had 6 bases not matched to a gene; V was cut back by 5 bases and J by 5 bases. The CDR3 reads CASSLGLAGAKDTQYF. Here the CDR3 DNA reads TGTGCCAGCAGTTTGGGACTAGCGGGAGCGAAAGATACGCAGTATTTT.

The chain carries TRBV19 and TRBJ1-5, with D maybe TRBD1 (5 bases). V was trimmed by 10 bases and J by 5 bases, leaving 18 bases between them. Germline CDR1 reads LNHDA; CDR2 reads SQIVND (reference sequence). The CDR3 length is 14 residues. The CDR3 sequence: CATRGGWGDQPQHF. The CDR3 DNA reads TGTGCCACCCGGGGGGGTTGGGGGGATCAGCCCCAGCATTTT. The full variable domain, completed using reference TRBV19 and TRBJ1-5, is DGGITQSPKYLFRKEGQNVTLSCEQNLNHDAMYWYRQDPGQGLRLIYYSQIVNDFQKGDIAEGYSVSREKKESFPLTVTSAQKNPTAFYLCATRGGWGDQPQHFGDGTRLSIL.

This clone has just one count. This chain links TRBV25-1 with TRBJ2-6; weak D call: TRBD1 (6 bases). In germline, CDR1 is MGHDK, CDR2 SYGVNS. The CDR3 is 15 amino acids. The V end was cut by 5 bases, the J end by 3 bases, with 11 bases between. CDR3 in DNA: TGTGCCAGCAGTCTCCAGGGGAGTGGGGCCAACGTCCTGACTTTC. It yields the protein CASSLQGSGANVLTF.

The CDR3, as DNA: TGTGCCAGCAGCCGAGACTGGAGCTCTGGAAACACCATATATTTT. Amino acid sequence: CASSRDWSSGNTIYF. The chain has TRBV27 and TRBJ1-3; D unresolved. Trimming left V 6 bases short and J 0 bases short, with 12 bases between. This CDR3 has 15 residues. Germline V gene sequence: CDR1 MNHEY, CDR2 SMNVEV (reference sequence).

The J gene is TRBJ2-1, the V gene TRBV7-6; TRBD2 agrees at 9 bases. The CDR3 spans 16 residues. CDR1 is SGHVS and CDR2 is FNYEAQ in the germline V gene. Unmatched junction bases numbered 2, after V lost 2 bases and J lost 0 bases. CDR3 region: CASSLSSGSSYNEQFF. The CDR3 nucleotides read TGTGCCAGCAGCTTAAGTAGCGGGAGCTCCTACAATGAGCAGTTCTTC.

The V and J genes are TRBV10-1 and TRBJ2-7; D is perhaps TRBD2 (5 bases). V dropped 5 bases and J dropped 3 bases, with 11 bases sitting between them. Germline V CDR1 and CDR2: WNHNN, SYGVQD (reference sequence). CDR3 length: 13 amino acids. The CDR3, as DNA: TGCGCCAGCAGTCGGGAAGAAGGCTACGAGCAGTACTTC. Protein sequence: CASSREEGYEQYF.

This chain joins TRBV19 and TRBJ2-1; 7 nucleotides match TRBD2. The CDR3 sequence is 17 residues long. J lost 5 bases, V lost 3 bases, and 13 bases had no gene match. From germline, CDR1 is LNHDA and CDR2 SQIVND (reference sequence). CDR3 nucleotides: TGTGCCAGTAGTATTCTAATTTCGCGGACTAGGGACAATGAGCAGTTCTTC. Translated, it gives CASSILISRTRDNEQFF.

The chain links TRBV10-3 to TRBJ1-2; unclear D gene. Trimming left V 0 bases short and J 8 bases short, with 4 bases between. This CDR3 has 11 amino acids. CDR1 and CDR2 (germline): ENHRY, SYGVKD. In nucleotides, the CDR3 is TGTGCCATCAGTGAGTCGGCCGGCTACACCTTC. Translating it yields CAISESAGYTF.

The chain uses TRBV11-2 and TRBJ1-6; TRBD1 aligns across 11 bases. V trimming: 5 bases; J trimming: 10 bases; junction bases outside the gene matches: 7. CDR1 and CDR2 (germline): SGHAT, FQNNGV. The CDR3 length is 15 residues. CDR3 region: CASSPWTGGQSPLHF. In DNA, the CDR3 is TGTGCCAGCAGCCCTTGGACAGGGGGCCAATCACCCCTCCACTTT.

This chain uses TRBV6-5 with TRBJ1-1, with D tentatively TRBD1 (5 bases). Germline CDR1 MNHEY, CDR2 SVGAGI. The CDR3 runs 13 residues. Trimming took off 8 bases at V and 4 bases at J, with 14 bases between the two ends. The CDR3 sequence: CASSWQGGTEAFF. CDR3 bases: TGTGCCAGCTCTTGGCAGGGTGGCACTGAAGCTTTCTTT.

V gene TRBV6-1 combines with J gene TRBJ1-5, with a tentative D call TRBD1 (6 bases). Germline V gene lookup returns CDR1 MNHNS and CDR2 SASEGT. V was cut by 3 bases and J by 3 bases, with 12 bases left in between. CDR3 length equals 15 residues. This CDR3 is CASSEGAGLNQPQHF. CDR3 sequence (DNA): TGTGCCAGCAGTGAGGGGGCAGGGCTCAATCAGCCCCAGCATTTT.

The gene calls are TRBV14 and TRBJ1-1, with 7 bases fitting TRBD1. The CDR3 is made up of 15 amino acids. Germline CDR1 SGHDN, CDR2 FVKESK. The trim removed 4 bases at V and 1 base at J, leaving 6 bases unmatched. CDR3 sequence: CASSPPNRGNTEAFF. In DNA form, the CDR3 reads TGTGCCAGCAGCCCACCCAACAGGGGGAACACTGAAGCTTTCTTT.

This clone turned up a few times. The chain combines TRBV5-6 with TRBJ2-5, with a tentative D call TRBD2 (6 bases). Germline values: CDR1 SGHDT, CDR2 YYEEEE. This CDR3 is 13 amino acids long. Trimming stripped 4 bases from V and 4 bases from J, with 11 bases between. CDR3 bases: TGTGCCAGCAGCGCTAGGGGAGGAGAGACCCAGTACTTC. It yields the protein CASSARGGETQYF.

The chain is built from TRBV19 and TRBJ2-7, with 8 bases fitting TRBD2. The CDR3 is 13 amino acids. Per the germline V gene, CDR1 is LNHDA and CDR2 is SQIVND (reference sequence). The J segment lost 10 bases and the V segment lost 0 bases, leaving 5 bases of the junction unmatched. The CDR3: CASSIDPGRDQYF. Here the CDR3 DNA reads TGTGCCAGTAGTATAGATCCCGGGAGGGATCAGTACTTC.

This chain joins TRBV21-1 and TRBJ2-2; TRBD1, the D gene given by the table, was not confirmed from the DNA. TRBV21-1 is assigned pseudogene status. The CDR3 contains 16 residues. CDR3 sequence reads: CASSKGRQGETGELFF. CDR3 coding DNA: TGTGCCAGCAGCAAAGGAAGACAGGGTGAAACCGGGGAGCTGTTTTTT.

The chain uses TRBV5-4 and TRBJ2-6; a weak D match, TRBD2 (5 bases). There are 17 residues in the CDR3. Germline CDR1 and CDR2: SGHNT and YYREEE (reference sequence). V was shortened by 4 bases and J by 1 base, with 15 bases between the two germline ends. The CDR3 is CASSKPGSESGANVLTF. The CDR3 region has the DNA TGTGCCAGCAGCAAACCGGGAAGCGAGTCTGGGGCCAACGTCCTGACTTTC.

J is TRBJ2-4 and V is TRBV24-1; 11 bases fit TRBD2. Germline V gene lookup returns CDR1 KGHDR and CDR2 SFDVKD. The CDR3 spans 15 residues. V trimming: 2 bases; J trimming: 7 bases; junction bases outside the gene matches: 3. The CDR3 coding sequence is TGTGCCACCAGTGATTCCCGGACTAGCGGGAACATTCAGTACTTC. It specifies CATSDSRTSGNIQYF.